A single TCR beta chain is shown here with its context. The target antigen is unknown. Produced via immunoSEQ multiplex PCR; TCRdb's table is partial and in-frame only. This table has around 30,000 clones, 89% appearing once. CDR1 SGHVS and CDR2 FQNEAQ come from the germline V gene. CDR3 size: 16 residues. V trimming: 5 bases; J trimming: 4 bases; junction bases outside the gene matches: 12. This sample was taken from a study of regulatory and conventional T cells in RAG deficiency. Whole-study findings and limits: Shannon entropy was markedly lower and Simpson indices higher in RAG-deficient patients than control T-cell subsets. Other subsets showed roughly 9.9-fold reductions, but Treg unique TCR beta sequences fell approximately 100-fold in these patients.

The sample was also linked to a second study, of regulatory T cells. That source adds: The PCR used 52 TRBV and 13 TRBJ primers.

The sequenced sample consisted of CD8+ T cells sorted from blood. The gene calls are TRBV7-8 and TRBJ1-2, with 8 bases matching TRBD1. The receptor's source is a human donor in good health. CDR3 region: CASSTPQGGAGYGYTF. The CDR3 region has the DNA TGTGCCAGCAGCACCCCACAGGGGGGGGCGGGCTATGGCTACACCTTC.